Presented here are 5 T cell receptor beta chains from one specimen sequenced in a study of T cell responses to AZD1222 COVID-19 vaccine. Clones were read by immunoSEQ multiplex PCR, and TCRdb kept only the in-frame ones, dropping some. The table lists tens of thousands of clones, roughly 80% of them singletons, with 1.3% in the top ten. This specimen was peripheral blood, taken 28 days after the second AZD1222 dose. The receptors derive from an adult who received the AZD1222 COVID-19 vaccine.

The chain joins TRBV19 to TRBJ2-1; D perhaps matches TRBD1 (5 bases). The length of the CDR3 is 16 residues. Germline values: CDR1 LNHDA, CDR2 SQIVND (reference sequence). Trimming removed 5 bases from V and 0 bases from J, with 14 bases in between. This CDR3 is CASSPRAGFSYNEQFF. The CDR3 region has the DNA TGTGCCAGTAGTCCACGAGCAGGGTTCTCCTACAATGAGCAGTTCTTC.

The chain combines TRBV6-5 with TRBJ1-6, with 8 nucleotides matching TRBD1. The CDR3 runs 15 residues. The germline gives CDR1 MNHEY, CDR2 SVGAGI. Losses at the gene ends were 8 bases for V and 10 bases for J; bases not matched to a gene: 13. The CDR3 region is CASRPPQGAYSPLHF. Here the CDR3 DNA reads TGTGCCAGCCGGCCGCCGCAGGGGGCATACTCACCCCTCCACTTT.

This chain links TRBV3-1 (or the pseudogene TRBV3-2) with TRBJ2-5; D gene uncertain. The CDR3 is made up of 11 amino acids. Germline V CDR1 and CDR2: LGHDT, YNNKEL (reference sequence). V lost 4 bases and J lost 6, with 6 bases in between. The CDR3 reads CASSPDQTQYF. The CDR3 region has the DNA TGTGCCAGCAGCCCCGACCAGACCCAGTACTTC.

The chain links TRBV20-1 to TRBJ2-7; D possibly corresponds to TRBD2 (5 bases). Trimming cost V 6 bases and J 13 bases, with 16 bases left between them. In germline, CDR1 is DFQATT, CDR2 SNEGSKA (reference sequence). There are 10 residues in the CDR3. CDR3 in DNA: TGCAGTGCCTCCCGGGCGGGCCCCTACTTC. This codes for CSASRAGPYF.

The chain uses TRBV19 and TRBJ1-1, with 8 nucleotides matching TRBD1. The CDR3 totals 16 residues. Germline V gene data show CDR1 as LNHDA and CDR2 as SQIVND (reference sequence). Trimming removed 5 bases from V and 7 bases from J; junction bases left unmatched: 15. Here the CDR3 DNA reads TGTGCCAGTAGTTCTTTCCGGGACAGGCGGACCCATGAAGCTTTCTTT. Encoded protein: CASSSFRDRRTHEAFF.